The rows below give T cell receptor beta chains drawn from one sample of a study of blood T cell repertoires in COVID-19. Some clones are missing from TCRdb's copy, which holds only in-frame ones; the method was immunoSEQ multiplex PCR. The sample yields about 240,000 clones, around four fifths seen once. Sequenced material: peripheral blood. The receptors shown here come from an older woman with active or convalescent COVID-19. The CDR3 runs from the conserved cysteine through the conserved F or W. Fields, in order: clone size, V gene, J gene, D gene, CDR3 DNA, CDR3 protein. A D gene is named only where the DNA matches it firmly. Expanded clones get a size class; other rows say once, few or many, or leave the size out.

once,TRBV6-5,TRBJ2-1,TRBD1,TGTGCCAGCAGCGGGTCGGCACAGGGGGACAATGAGCAGTTCTTC,CASSGSAQGDNEQFF
NA,TRBV18,TRBJ2-7,TRBD2,TGTGCCAGCTCACCGGAGCGGGGGCCCTCCTACGAGCAGTACTTC,CASSPERGPSYEQYF
NA,TRBV7-9,TRBJ2-3,NA,TGTGCCAGCAGCTTCTATGGAGGGGGGGTTACAGATACGCAGTATTTT,CASSFYGGGVTDTQYF
NA,TRBV9,TRBJ1-1,NA,TGTGCCAGCAGCGAGTCGGGAGGGGGGAACACTGAAGCTTTCTTT,CASSESGGGNTEAFF
NA,TRBV6-6,TRBJ1-1,NA,TGTGCCAGCAGTTACTCGAGGGACACCGCTTTCTTT,CASSYSRDTAFF
NA,TRBV2,TRBJ1-6,NA,TGTGCCAGCGCTTTAACAGGGTTAAGGGTTAATTCACCCCTCCACTTT,CASALTGLRVNSPLHF
few,TRBV13,TRBJ1-1,TRBD1,TGTGCCAGCAGCCTCAGAGGGACAGCCCAAATTGAAGCTTTCTTT,CASSLRGTAQIEAFF
NA,TRBV5-1,TRBJ1-1,TRBD1,TGCGCCAGCAGCTTGGAGACAGGGGGAGGCACTGAAGCTTTCTTT,CASSLETGGGTEAFF
once,TRBV19,TRBJ1-3,NA,TGTGCCAGTAACCGCGGTGGGGGGTCGAGCTCTGGAAACACCATATATTTT,CASNRGGGSSSGNTIYF
NA,TRBV27,TRBJ2-5,NA,TGTGCCAGCAGTCCAACGGGACAAATGGAGACCCAGTACTTC,CASSPTGQMETQYF
NA,TRBV6-2/TRBV6-3,TRBJ1-5,TRBD1,TGTGCCAGCAGTCTGACAGGGAACCAGCCCCAGCATTTT,CASSLTGNQPQHF
NA,TRBV10-3,TRBJ1-6,TRBD1,TGTGCCTCCAGGGGGGATAATTCACCCCTCCACTTT,CASRGDNSPLHF
NA,TRBV10-2,TRBJ2-3,NA,TGCGCCAGCAGAAGAGGGACTAGCACAGATACGCAGTATTTT,CASRRGTSTDTQYF
NA,TRBV18,TRBJ1-1,TRBD1,TGTGCCAGCTCACCAAAGGACAGGGGCCGTACAACTGAAGCTTTCTTT,CASSPKDRGRTTEAFF
NA,TRBV6-5,TRBJ2-7,NA,TGTGCCGTAAAGGGGACATCCTCCTACGAGCAGTACTTC,CAVKGTSSYEQYF
NA,TRBV9,TRBJ2-5,NA,TGTGCCAGCAGCGTAACTACCAGGGGAGGGGAGACCCAGTACTTC,CASSVTTRGGETQYF
few,TRBV10-3,TRBJ1-3,TRBD1,TGTGCCATCAGTGGAGACAGGGGTGGAAACACCATATATTTT,CAISGDRGGNTIYF
NA,TRBV4-3,TRBJ2-3,TRBD2,TGCGCCAGCAGCCAGTACCCGGGGGGAGATACGCAGTATTTT,CASSQYPGGDTQYF
NA,TRBV7-9,TRBJ2-3,TRBD2,TGTGCCAGCAGCTTAGGGTCCAGCGGGGGGGCCCGGGATACGCAGTATTTT,CASSLGSSGGARDTQYF
few,TRBV28,TRBJ2-7,NA,TGTGCCAGCAGTGGGGCTAGACGTGACGAGCAGTACTTC,CASSGARRDEQYF
NA,TRBV6-1,TRBJ2-1,TRBD2,TGTGCCAGCAGTGACCTTGGACTAGCGGGGGTCGGGAATGAGCAGTTCTTC,CASSDLGLAGVGNEQFF
NA,TRBV19,TRBJ2-5,NA,TGTGCCAGTAGTATAGCGCCGGGGGTCCAAGAGACCCAGTACTTC,CASSIAPGVQETQYF
NA,TRBV3-1/TRBV3-2,TRBJ2-2,NA,TGTGCCAGCAGCCAACCGACGACAGGATTGAACACCGGGGAGCTGTTTTTT,CASSQPTTGLNTGELFF
NA,TRBV7-8,TRBJ2-2,TRBD1,TGTGCCAGCAGCTGGGACAGGGGGTCCGGGGAGCTGTTTTTT,CASSWDRGSGELFF